A selection of T cell receptor beta chains follows, all from one sample in a study of shared clonotypes between healthy human individuals. Measured with immunoSEQ multiplex PCR; TCRdb has only the in-frame clones, and not every one. Among about 480,000 clones, 60% to 80% were seen once, and the ten largest hold around 12%. The sample taken for sequencing was PBMCs. These receptor sequences come from a woman between 35 and 50 years old in good health. Some clones in this sample may be carry-over from other donors' samples. Each CDR3 is given with its conserved first and last residue. D genes are given only for firm matches. Clone sizes are given selectively: once, few, many, or a class where the clone is expanded.

V	J	D	size	CDR3	DNA
TRBV27	TRBJ2-5	TRBD2	.	CASSRSPPRGTSSRETQYF	TGTGCCAGCAGCCGCAGCCCCCCACGGGGGACTAGCTCCCGTGAGACCCAGTACTTC
TRBV28	TRBJ2-2	.	.	CASSSSRAGDSTGELFF	TGTGCCAGCAGTTCCTCCCGGGCAGGGGATAGCACCGGGGAGCTGTTTTTT
TRBV2	TRBJ2-5	.	.	CASSEDRGRETQYF	TGTGCCAGCAGTGAAGATAGGGGCCGAGAGACCCAGTACTTC
TRBV7-9	TRBJ1-6	.	once	CASSLSTVRSPLHF	TGTGCCAGCAGCTTAAGTACAGTCCGTAGCCCCCTCCACTTT
TRBV9	TRBJ2-3	TRBD2	.	CASSVGGRSTDTQYF	TGTGCCAGCAGCGTAGGCGGGAGAAGCACAGATACGCAGTATTTT
TRBV7-8	TRBJ2-5	TRBD2	.	CASSLEGTGGSQYF	TGTGCCAGCAGCTTAGAGGGGACGGGGGGATCCCAGTACTTC
TRBV28	TRBJ2-3	TRBD2	once	CASSGGGLALTDTQYF	TGTGCCAGCAGTGGGGGGGGACTAGCCCTCACAGATACGCAGTATTTT
TRBV5-1	TRBJ2-5	.	.	CASRQGGQETQYF	TGCGCCAGCAGGCAGGGCGGCCAAGAGACCCAGTACTTC
TRBV18	TRBJ2-1	.	.	CASSQVADNEQFF	TGTGCCAGCTCACAGGTAGCGGACAATGAGCAGTTCTTC
TRBV19	TRBJ2-3	TRBD2	.	CASSPRTSGRAGDTQYF	TGTGCCAGTAGTCCCCGGACTAGCGGGAGGGCGGGGGATACGCAGTATTTT
TRBV27	TRBJ2-3	.	.	CASGHIRGLTDTQYF	TGTGCCAGCGGCCACATTCGCGGGTTGACAGATACGCAGTATTTT
TRBV11-2	TRBJ2-5	.	.	CASSLEFLPGQETQYF	TGTGCCAGCAGCTTAGAATTTCTGCCGGGACAAGAGACCCAGTACTTC
TRBV28	TRBJ2-7	TRBD2	.	CASSVGLAGLGEQYF	TGTGCCAGCAGTGTTGGACTAGCGGGATTGGGCGAGCAGTACTTC
TRBV2	TRBJ1-5	TRBD1	.	CASSLGQGDQPQHF	TGTGCCAGCAGTCTTGGACAGGGGGATCAGCCCCAGCATTTT
TRBV7-9	TRBJ2-5	.	.	CASSAGETQYF	TGTGCCAGCAGCGCCGGGGAGACCCAGTACTTC
TRBV7-3	TRBJ2-1	.	.	CASSLTVDNEQFF	TGTGCCAGCAGCTTAACGGTTGACAATGAGCAGTTCTTC
TRBV4-1	TRBJ2-5	TRBD2	.	CASSQARGGDWATQYF	TGCGCCAGCAGCCAAGCCCGGGGGGGGGACTGGGCGACCCAGTACTTC
TRBV10-2	TRBJ1-6	.	.	CASRNDINSPLHF	TGCGCCAGCAGGAACGATATCAATTCACCCCTCCACTTT